The 13 T cell receptor beta chains presented below share a single source sample, sequenced in a study of cytotoxic CD8 clonotypes in ibrutinib-treated CLL. Produced via immunoSEQ multiplex PCR; TCRdb's table is partial and in-frame only. This table holds a few hundred thousand clones, 70% to 80% found once. This specimen was PBMCs, taken before ibrutinib treatment. The receptors shown here come from a human donor with chronic lymphocytic leukemia.

This rearrangement joins TRBV4-3 to TRBJ2-7; perhaps D is TRBD1 or TRBD2 (5 bases each). CDR1 is LGHNA and CDR2 is YSLEER in the germline V gene. The CDR3 extends over 18 amino acids. Trimming cost V 0 bases and J 0 bases, with 18 bases left between them. CDR3 bases: TGCGCCAGCAGCCAAGATTACGGAGGCGTCGGGGCCTCCTACGAGCAGTACTTC. Translating it yields CASSQDYGGVGASYEQYF.

The V call is TRBV7-8, the J call TRBJ1-4, with D perhaps TRBD1 (5 bases). CDR1 SGHVS and CDR2 FQNEAQ come from the germline V gene. V was trimmed by 4 bases and J by 7 bases, leaving 16 bases between them. The CDR3 has 15 residues. The CDR3, as DNA: TGTGCCAGCAGCTACAGCGGGACCCTGGGTGAAAAACTGTTTTTT. Translating it yields CASSYSGTLGEKLFF.

V usage is TRBV5-4 and J usage is TRBJ2-3, with a weak D call TRBD1 (5 bases). Trimming stripped 2 bases from V and 4 bases from J, with 11 bases between. Germline CDR1 and CDR2: SGHNT and YYREEE (reference sequence). This CDR3 spans 14 amino acids. DNA of the CDR3: TGTGCCAGCAGCTTCCGCCAGGGTGCAGATACGCAGTATTTT. Translated, it gives CASSFRQGADTQYF.

This sequence joins TRBV10-3 and TRBJ1-1; D is possibly TRBD1 (6 bases). The CDR3 contains 15 residues. V shed 5 bases and J shed 2 bases, with 15 bases lying between them. Germline assignment: CDR1 ENHRY and CDR2 SYGVKD. The CDR3 protein is CAISLKGQANTEAFF. The DNA for the CDR3 is TGTGCCATCAGTCTAAAGGGACAAGCAAACACTGAAGCTTTCTTT.

The CDR3, as DNA: TGTGCCAGCAGCTTCACGGACGGTAACACTGAAGCTTTCTTT. Its translation: CASSFTDGNTEAFF. This rearrangement joins TRBV9 to TRBJ1-1; D is unclear. The CDR3 contains 14 residues. V lost 4 bases and J lost 2, with 12 bases in between. Germline V gives CDR1 SGDLS, CDR2 YYNGEE.

The CDR3 DNA reads TGCGCCAGCAGCCAAGAACCCGGGGTCAAGTACACAGATACGCAGTATTTT. Translating it yields CASSQEPGVKYTDTQYF. The V call is TRBV4-3, the J call TRBJ2-3; possible D gene TRBD2, 5 bases. This CDR3 contains 17 residues. V lost 0 bases to trimming and J lost 2 bases, with 15 bases between them. Germline V gene lookup returns CDR1 LGHNA and CDR2 YSLEER.

In its sample, this clone was seen a few times. The V call is TRBV5-4, the J call TRBJ1-1; 9 nucleotides align to TRBD1. In germline, CDR1 is SGHNT, CDR2 YYREEE (reference sequence). The CDR3 is 14 amino acids. The trim removed 4 bases at V and 3 bases at J, leaving 4 bases unmatched. In DNA, the CDR3 is TGTGCCAGCAGCGCCGGGACAGGGTACACTGAAGCTTTCTTT. This codes for CASSAGTGYTEAFF.

The chain carries TRBV14 and TRBJ1-2; 10 nucleotides align to TRBD1. The trim removed 2 bases at V and 0 bases at J, leaving 12 bases unmatched. Germline CDR1 reads SGHDN; CDR2 reads FVKESK. The CDR3 is made up of 19 amino acids. The CDR3 reads CASSQWFPGTGESNYGYTF. The CDR3, as DNA: TGTGCCAGCAGCCAATGGTTTCCCGGGACAGGGGAATCTAACTATGGCTACACCTTC.

The chain recombines TRBV4-1 with TRBJ1-2, with D unresolved. Looked up from germline, CDR1 is MGHRA and CDR2 is YSYEKL. V lost 2 bases and J lost 7, with 20 bases in between. The CDR3 is 16 amino acids. This chain's CDR3 is CASSQFKSAIFPGYTF. DNA for the CDR3: TGCGCCAGCAGCCAATTCAAGTCGGCCATCTTTCCTGGCTACACCTTC.

The chain is built from TRBV19 and TRBJ2-5; possibly TRBD1 for D (6 bases). Per the germline V gene, CDR1 is LNHDA and CDR2 is SQIVND (reference sequence). This CDR3 spans 15 amino acids. V dropped 5 bases and J dropped 0 bases, with 13 bases sitting between them. CDR3 DNA sequence: TGTGCCAGTAGTGCCAGGGACACGTACCAAGAGACCCAGTACTTC. As protein: CASSARDTYQETQYF.

The sample holds a few counts of this clone. The chain couples TRBV7-6 to TRBJ1-5; TRBD1 aligns across 7 bases. The CDR3 spans 15 residues. In germline, CDR1 is SGHVS, CDR2 FNYEAQ. Losses at the gene ends were 4 bases for V and 0 bases for J; bases not matched to a gene: 3. Written as DNA, the CDR3 is TGTGCCAGCAGCTCGACAGGGAATAGCAATCAGCCCCAGCATTTT. Encoded protein: CASSSTGNSNQPQHF.

This clone was recorded once. The J gene is TRBJ1-2, the V gene TRBV30, with D unresolved. V lost 3 bases and J lost 4, with 6 bases in between. Germline loops: CDR1 GTSNPN, CDR2 SVGIG (reference sequence). This CDR3 contains 11 residues. The CDR3 spells CAWRSSYGYTF. CDR3 nucleotides: TGTGCCTGGAGGTCCAGCTATGGCTACACCTTC.

V and J are TRBV7-2 and TRBJ2-3, with 7 bases lining up with TRBD2. The CDR3 length is 18 residues. The ends lost 4 bases at V and 6 bases at J; junction bases unmatched: 19. Germline CDR1 is SGHTA and CDR2 is FQGNSA. The CDR3 coding sequence is TGTGCCAGCAGCTCCCCGAATACCGGGAGGATCTCAGGGGATACGCAGTATTTT. Its translation: CASSSPNTGRISGDTQYF.